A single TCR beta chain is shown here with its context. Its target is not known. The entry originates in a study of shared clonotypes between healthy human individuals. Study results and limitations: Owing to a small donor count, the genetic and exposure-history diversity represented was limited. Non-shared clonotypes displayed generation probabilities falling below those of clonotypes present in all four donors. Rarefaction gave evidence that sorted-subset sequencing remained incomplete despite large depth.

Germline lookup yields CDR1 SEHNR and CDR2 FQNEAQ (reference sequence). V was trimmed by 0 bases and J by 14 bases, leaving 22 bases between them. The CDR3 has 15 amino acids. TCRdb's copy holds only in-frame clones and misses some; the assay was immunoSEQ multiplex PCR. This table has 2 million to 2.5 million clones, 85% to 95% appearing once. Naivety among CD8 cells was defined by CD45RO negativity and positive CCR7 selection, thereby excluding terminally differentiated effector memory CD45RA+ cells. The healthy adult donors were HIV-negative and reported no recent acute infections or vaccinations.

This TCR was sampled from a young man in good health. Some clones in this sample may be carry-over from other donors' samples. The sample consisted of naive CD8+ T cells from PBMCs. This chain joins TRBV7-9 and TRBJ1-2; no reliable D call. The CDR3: CASSLAKLLGGQTTF. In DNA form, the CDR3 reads TGTGCCAGCAGCTTAGCAAAATTGCTCGGAGGGCAAACGACCTTC. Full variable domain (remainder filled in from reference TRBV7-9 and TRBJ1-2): DTGVSQNPRHKITKRGQNVTFRCDPISEHNRLYWYRQTLGQGPEFLTYFQNEAQLEKSRLLSDRFSAERPKGSFSTLEIQRTEQGDSAMYLCASSLAKLLGGQTTFGSGTRLTVV.